This TCR beta chain was profiled in a study of T cells in Graves' hyperthyroidism and ophthalmopathy. Findings of the study overall: The model's output predicted ophthalmopathy at a median of around 7 months prior to onset. Among thyroid clonotypes expanded above 0.001, most also appeared in blood.

This clonotype was recorded at least ten times. No antigen is known for it. Using RNA transcripts as the source, TCR beta CDR3 regions were amplified. HTBI primers were the set used in a first-round RT-PCR of the TCR CDR3. TCRdb re-analysed the multiplex PCR reads in MiXCR, keeping a single row per CDR3 protein. The sample consists of hundreds of thousands of distinct CDR3 sequences, 14% of them appearing once. The CDR3 spans 12 residues. Germline values: CDR1 LGHDT, CDR2 YNNKEL (reference sequence). The ends were cut back, 3 bases at V and 7 bases at J, with 8 bases in the middle. Patients showing uncontrolled infection, other autoimmune disease, pregnancy or lactation were ineligible.

This TCR came from a woman under 30 with Graves' hyperthyroidism. The J gene is TRBJ2-3, the V gene TRBV3-1; D unresolved. The sample was blood. The CDR3 reads CASSHLGYTQYF. CDR3 DNA sequence: TGTGCCAGCAGCCACCTTGGATATACGCAGTATTTT.